This TCR beta chain was identified during a study of neoadjuvant anti-PD-1 for oral cavity cancer. Study background: Around day 43, patients without progression received a fourth nivolumab dose before surgery.

Two replicates per tumor sample, mostly from about 4.6 ug of genomic DNA. Sequencing used immunoSEQ multiplex PCR; TCRdb keeps in-frame clones, though not all of them. The sample contains some 13,000 clones, around 69% of which appear only once. J was trimmed by 1 base and V by 4 bases; bases with no gene match: 11. This CDR3 has 17 residues. Germline-derived CDR1 and CDR2 are MNHEY and SMNVEV (reference sequence). This receptor was taken from a person between 40 and 80 years old with oral cavity squamous cell carcinoma. The donor label of this sample is uncertain. This material consisted of tumor tissue, taken before nivolumab (anti-PD-1) treatment. V is TRBV27 and J is TRBJ2-7, with 9 bases aligning to TRBD1. CDR3 coding DNA: TGTGCCAGCAGTTCGATTACCTCCGGGACAGGGTCCTACGAGCAGTACTTC. Residues: CASSSITSGTGSYEQYF.